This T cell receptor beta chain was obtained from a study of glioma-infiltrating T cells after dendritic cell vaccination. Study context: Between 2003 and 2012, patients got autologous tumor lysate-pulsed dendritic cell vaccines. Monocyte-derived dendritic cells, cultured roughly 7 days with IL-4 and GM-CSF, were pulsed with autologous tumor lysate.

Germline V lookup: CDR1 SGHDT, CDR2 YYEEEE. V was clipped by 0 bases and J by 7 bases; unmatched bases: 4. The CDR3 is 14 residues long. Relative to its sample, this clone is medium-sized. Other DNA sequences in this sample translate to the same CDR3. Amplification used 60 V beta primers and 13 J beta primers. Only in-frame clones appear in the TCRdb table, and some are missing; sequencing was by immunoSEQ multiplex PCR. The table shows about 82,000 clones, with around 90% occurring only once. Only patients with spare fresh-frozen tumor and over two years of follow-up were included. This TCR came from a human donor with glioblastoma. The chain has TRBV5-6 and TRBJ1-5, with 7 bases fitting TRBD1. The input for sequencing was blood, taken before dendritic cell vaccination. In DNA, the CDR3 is TGTGCCAGCAGCTTGGGACAGGGAGGACAGCCCCAGCATTTT. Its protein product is CASSLGQGGQPQHF. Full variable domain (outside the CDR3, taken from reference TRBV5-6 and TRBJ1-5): DAGVTQSPTHLIKTRGQQVTLRCSPKSGHDTVSWYQQALGQGPQFIFQYYEEEERQRGNFPDRFSGHQFPNYSSELNVNALLLGDSALYLCASSLGQGGQPQHFGDGTRLSIL.